One and the same sample provided the 5 T cell receptor beta chains below, sequenced in a study of blood T cell repertoires in COVID-19 (dated by TCRdb to between 2020 and 2021). Library preparation used the immunoSEQ multiplex PCR assay. Not all clones reach the TCRdb copy of this immuneACCESS table, which keeps in-frame sequences only. Checked studies attribute under half of the gap to unresolved V genes and leave the rest unexplained. Within this sample are about 220,000 clones, with 70% to 90% of them counted one time only. The ten largest make up 0.65% to 0.85% of the sample. The sequenced sample consisted of peripheral blood. These receptor sequences come from a man between 35 and 55 years old with acute or convalescent COVID-19.

V is TRBV7-9 and J is TRBJ2-7; 9 bases map to TRBD2. Germline lookup yields CDR1 SEHNR and CDR2 FQNEAQ (reference sequence). CDR3 length: 15 residues. With V trimmed by 7 bases and J by 4 bases, 11 bases remained unmatched. CDR3 nucleotide sequence: TGTGCCAGCACCTTGGGGCTAGCGGGAAAATACGAGCAGTACTTC. Its protein product is CASTLGLAGKYEQYF.

This chain uses TRBV4-2 with TRBJ2-1; TRBD2 agrees at 10 bases. The CDR3 sequence is 17 residues long. Germline CDR1 LGHNA, CDR2 YNFKEQ. V lost 5 bases to trimming and J lost 5 bases; unmatched junction nucleotides: 12. CDR3 nucleotides: TGTGCCAGCAGCATTATTAAGGTCCTAGCGGGGGACAATGAGCAGTTCTTC. Translating it yields CASSIIKVLAGDNEQFF.

The chain carries TRBV6-5 and TRBJ1-4; tentative D call: TRBD1 (5 bases). Trimming shortened V by 4 bases and J by 6 bases, and 15 bases separated the two germline ends. Germline CDR1 is MNHEY and CDR2 is SVGAGI. This CDR3 region has 15 residues. CDR3 amino acids: CASSFTGALDEKLFF. The CDR3 DNA reads TGTGCCAGCAGTTTTACTGGGGCTTTGGATGAAAAACTGTTTTTT.

The J gene is TRBJ2-2, the V gene TRBV6-4; weak D call: TRBD2 (6 bases). The CDR3 length is 18 residues. Germline V lookup: CDR1 MRHNA, CDR2 SNTAGT. V was trimmed by 4 bases and J by 6 bases, leaving 24 bases between them. This CDR3 is CASSVTLAAGRFPGELFF. The CDR3, as DNA: TGTGCCAGCAGTGTCACCTTAGCGGCGGGGAGATTCCCCGGGGAGCTGTTTTTT.

This clone was picked up a small number of times. The V gene is TRBV2, the J gene TRBJ1-5; a weak D match, TRBD1 (5 bases). Germline assignment: CDR1 SNHLY and CDR2 FYNNEI. The CDR3 spans 14 residues. The V end was cut by 5 bases, the J end by 0 bases, with 8 bases between. The CDR3: CASSKTDSNQPQHF. CDR3 DNA: TGTGCCAGCAGTAAGACAGATAGCAATCAGCCCCAGCATTTT. The whole variable domain, remainder taken from reference TRBV2 and TRBJ1-5, is EPEVTQTPSHQVTQMGQEVILRCVPISNHLYFYWYRQILGQKVEFLVSFYNNEISEKSEIFDDQFSVERPDGSNFTLKIRSTKLEDSAMYFCASSKTDSNQPQHFGDGTRLSIL.